This T cell receptor (beta chain) comes out of a study of shared clonotypes between healthy human individuals. As to this clone: At the DNA level, this CDR3 is encoded by other sequences in the same sample as well.

The CDR3 runs to 15 residues. Germline V gives CDR1 SGDLS, CDR2 YYNGEE. V lost 2 bases to trimming and J lost 2 bases; unmatched junction nucleotides: 4. Profiled with immunoSEQ multiplex PCR; TCRdb holds only in-frame clones, not every one. This sample has some 300,000 clones; less than 85% occur once, and the top ten carry more than 9%. Sequences were obtained from memory CD4+ T cells sorted from blood. The subset was: CD45RA-negative fraction. This rearrangement joins TRBV9 to TRBJ1-3, with 7 bases lining up with TRBD1. The clonotype originates from a man aged 30 to 39 in good health. The CDR3, as DNA: TGTGCCAGCAGCGTTGAGCAGGGGGCTGGAAACACCATATATTTT. Translating gives CASSVEQGAGNTIYF.